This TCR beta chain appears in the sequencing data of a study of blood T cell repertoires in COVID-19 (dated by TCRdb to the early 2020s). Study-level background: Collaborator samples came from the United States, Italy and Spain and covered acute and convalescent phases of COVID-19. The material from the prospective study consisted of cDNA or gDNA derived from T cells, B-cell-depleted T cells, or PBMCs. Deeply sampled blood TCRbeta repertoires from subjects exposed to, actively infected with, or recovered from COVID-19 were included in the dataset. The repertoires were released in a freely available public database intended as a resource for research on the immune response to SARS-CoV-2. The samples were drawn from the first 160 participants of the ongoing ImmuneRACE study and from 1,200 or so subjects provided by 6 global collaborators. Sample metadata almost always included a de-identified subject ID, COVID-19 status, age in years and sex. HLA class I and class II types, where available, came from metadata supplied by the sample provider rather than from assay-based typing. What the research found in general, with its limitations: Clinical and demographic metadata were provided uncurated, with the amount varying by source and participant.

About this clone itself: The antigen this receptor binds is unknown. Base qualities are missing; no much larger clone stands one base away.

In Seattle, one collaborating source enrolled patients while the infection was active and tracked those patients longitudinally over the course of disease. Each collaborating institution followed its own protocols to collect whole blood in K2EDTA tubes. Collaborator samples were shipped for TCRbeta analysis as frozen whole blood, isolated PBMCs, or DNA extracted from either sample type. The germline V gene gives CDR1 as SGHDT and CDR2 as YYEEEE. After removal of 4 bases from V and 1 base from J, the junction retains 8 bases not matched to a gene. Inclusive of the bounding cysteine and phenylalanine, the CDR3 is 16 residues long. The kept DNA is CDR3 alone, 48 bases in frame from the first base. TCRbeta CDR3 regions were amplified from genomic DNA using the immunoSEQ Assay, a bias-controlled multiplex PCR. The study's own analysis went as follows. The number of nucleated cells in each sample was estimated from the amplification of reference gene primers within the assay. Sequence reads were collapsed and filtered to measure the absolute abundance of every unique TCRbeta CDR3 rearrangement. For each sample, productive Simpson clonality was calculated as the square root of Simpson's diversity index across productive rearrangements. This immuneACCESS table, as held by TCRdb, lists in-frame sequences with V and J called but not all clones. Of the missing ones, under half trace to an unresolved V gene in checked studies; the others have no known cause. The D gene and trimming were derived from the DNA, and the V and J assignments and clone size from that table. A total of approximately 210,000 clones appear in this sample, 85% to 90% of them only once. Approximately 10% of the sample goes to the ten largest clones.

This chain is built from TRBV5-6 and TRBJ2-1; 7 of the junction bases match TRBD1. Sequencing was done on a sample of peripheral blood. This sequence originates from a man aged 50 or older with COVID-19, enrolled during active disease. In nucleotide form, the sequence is TGTGCCAGCAGCCCAGTCGACAGGGTTTCCTACAATGAGCAGTTCTTC. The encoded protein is CASSPVDRVSYNEQFF.